These T cell receptor beta chains were read from a single sample in a study of T cell repertoires in cytomegalovirus infection. Each CDR3 protein gets one entry after TCRdb re-called the reads with MiXCR. The repertoire includes hundreds of thousands of distinct CDR3 sequences, about 17% of them detected once, and about 11% sits in the top ten. Source material: PBMCs. These receptors were collected from a human donor in good health (CMV status not recorded). Some clones in this sample may be carry-over from other donors' samples. Each CDR3 is given without its conserved first and last residue. D genes are given only for firm matches. A clone size is listed for some rows: how often the clone was seen (once, few, many), or a class if it is expanded.

D	length	size	V	CDR3
NA	12	NA	TRBV29-1	SVGALGGDTEAF
NA	12	many	TRBV7-2	ASSLVRGDTEAF
NA	17	few	TRBV20-1	SARDPGLQGGFSTDTQY
NA	9	few	TRBV20-1	SAPTGGRQY
NA	12	many	TRBV5-1	ATPPDRTNGEQF
NA	12	many	TRBV20-1	SAPRSVMGYEQY
NA	15	few	TRBV4-2	ASSQDLGTWLGETQY
TRBD1	14	many	TRBV6-1	ASSQTGNLPDEKLF
NA	14	few	TRBV12-3/TRBV12-4	ASSFGGRPAGNTIY
NA	13	NA	TRBV4-1	ASSRDQGAGNTIY
NA	13	NA	TRBV7-9	ASSLAGGHNSPLH
TRBD1	14	many	TRBV19	ASSIDLTPNRGPQF
NA	15	few	TRBV11-1	ASSFYGGNLNTGELF
NA	13	NA	TRBV4-1	ASSQAWTGTDTQY
NA	12	many	TRBV11-2	ASSLLGPQETQY
TRBD1	11	NA	TRBV6-1	ASSLRQGLEQY
TRBD2	14	NA	TRBV3-1	ASKKTSGGNTGELF
NA	10	once	TRBV12-3/TRBV12-4	ASSFAAYTIY
NA	12	many	TRBV11-1	ASSLGNWNTEAF
TRBD2	13	many	TRBV20-1	SASSLAGSTDTQY
TRBD1	15	NA	TRBV15	ATSRDFGDRPYNVQF
TRBD2	15	NA	TRBV20-1	SARGPLGRGGQETQY
TRBD1	13	many	TRBV7-2	ASSFSSSGGDTQY
NA	11	NA	TRBV27	ASRRRQDEKLF
TRBD1	13	few	TRBV6-1	ASSYRAGGRNEQF
TRBD2	18	few	TRBV6-6	ASRSGLRGGGATSTDTQY
NA	13	NA	TRBV6-6	ASSHDRDLIHPLH
TRBD1	15	NA	TRBV20-1	SAKGDRENFYNSPLH
NA	12	few	TRBV24-1	ATPGQTGDQPQH
NA	10	many	TRBV12-3/TRBV12-4	ASSWSGQPQH
TRBD1	12	NA	TRBV29-1	SVGRDRANTEAF
NA	12	many	TRBV7-6	ASSRREMNTEAF